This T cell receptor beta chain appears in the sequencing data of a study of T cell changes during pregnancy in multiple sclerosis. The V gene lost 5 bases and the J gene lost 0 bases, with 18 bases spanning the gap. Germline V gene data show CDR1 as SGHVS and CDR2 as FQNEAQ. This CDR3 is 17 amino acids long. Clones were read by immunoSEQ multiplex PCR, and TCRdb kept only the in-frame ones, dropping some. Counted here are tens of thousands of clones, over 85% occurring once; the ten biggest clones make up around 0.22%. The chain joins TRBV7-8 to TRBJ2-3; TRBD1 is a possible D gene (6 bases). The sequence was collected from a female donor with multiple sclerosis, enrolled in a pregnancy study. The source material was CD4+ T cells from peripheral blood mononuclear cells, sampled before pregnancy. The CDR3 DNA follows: TGTGCCAGCAGCCGTTGGACAGTTTCGACTAGCACAGATACGCAGTATTTT. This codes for CASSRWTVSTSTDTQYF.